This TCR beta chain was sequenced for a study of blood T cell repertoires in COVID-19. Background on the study: Some COVID-19 samples were acute and others convalescent; all came from the United States, Italy and Spain. T cells, B-cell-depleted T cells, or PBMCs supplied cDNA or gDNA.

Original analysis: Amplification with reference gene primers provided the estimates of nucleated cell counts. Profiling relied on immunoSEQ multiplex PCR, and the TCRdb table lists in-frame clones only, not all of them. V and J calls and clone size follow that table, whereas D and trimming were derived from the DNA. The sample lists 360,000 or so clones; nearly 90% were seen once. Sequencing used peripheral blood. This receptor was taken from a man aged 18 to 29 with active or convalescent COVID-19.

CDR3: CASSQDRSRGTYNEQFF. CDR3 sequence (DNA): TGTGCCAGCAGCCAAGATAGGTCCCGGGGGACCTACAATGAGCAGTTCTTC. The chain recombines TRBV4-2 with TRBJ2-1, with D tentatively TRBD2 (6 bases). CDR1 is LGHNA, CDR2 YNFKEQ, per germline. Deletions cut 0 bases from V and 2 bases from J, with 14 bases between. CDR3 length: 17 amino acids.